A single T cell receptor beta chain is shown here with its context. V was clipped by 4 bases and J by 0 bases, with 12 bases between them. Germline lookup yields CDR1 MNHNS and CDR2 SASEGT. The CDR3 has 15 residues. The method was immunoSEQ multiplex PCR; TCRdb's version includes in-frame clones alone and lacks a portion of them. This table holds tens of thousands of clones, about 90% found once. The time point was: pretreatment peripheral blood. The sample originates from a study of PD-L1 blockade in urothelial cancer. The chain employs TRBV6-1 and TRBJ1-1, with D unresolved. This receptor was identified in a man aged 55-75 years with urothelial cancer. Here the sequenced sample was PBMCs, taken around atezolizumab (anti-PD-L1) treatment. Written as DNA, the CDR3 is TGTGCCAGCAGTGGCACAACCCAGATGAACACTGAAGCTTTCTTT. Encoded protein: CASSGTTQMNTEAFF.